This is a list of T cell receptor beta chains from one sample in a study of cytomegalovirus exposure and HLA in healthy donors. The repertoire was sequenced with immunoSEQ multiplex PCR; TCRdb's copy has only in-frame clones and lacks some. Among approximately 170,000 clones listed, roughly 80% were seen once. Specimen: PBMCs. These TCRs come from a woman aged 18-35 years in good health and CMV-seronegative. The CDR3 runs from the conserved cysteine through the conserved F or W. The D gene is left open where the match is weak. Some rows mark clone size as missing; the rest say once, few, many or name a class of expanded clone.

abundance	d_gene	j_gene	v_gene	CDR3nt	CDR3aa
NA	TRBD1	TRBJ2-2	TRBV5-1	TGCGCCAGCAGCCCCCTGGGGACAGGGAACACCGGGGAGCTGTTTTTT	CASSPLGTGNTGELFF
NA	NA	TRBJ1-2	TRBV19	TGTGCCAGTAGTCTTCACTATGGCTACACCTTC	CASSLHYGYTF
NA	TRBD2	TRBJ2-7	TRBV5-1	TGCGCCAGCAGCTTGGCATCCCTAGCGGGGGCCTACGAGCAGTACTTC	CASSLASLAGAYEQYF
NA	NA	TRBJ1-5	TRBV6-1	TGTGCCAGCAGTGAAGAAATTTCCCTGCCCCAGCATTTT	CASSEEISLPQHF
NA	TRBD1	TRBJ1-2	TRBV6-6	TGTGCCAGCAGTTACACGGGACAGGGGGAGCGCTATGGCTACACCTTC	CASSYTGQGERYGYTF
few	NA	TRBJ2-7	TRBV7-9	TGTGCCAGCAGATTGACTAGTCAATCCGAGCAGTACTTC	CASRLTSQSEQYF
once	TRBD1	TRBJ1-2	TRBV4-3	TGCGCCAGCAGCCAAGCCCCGGAGCTCAACAGGGGTAATGGCTACACCTTC	CASSQAPELNRGNGYTF
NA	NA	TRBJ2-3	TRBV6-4	TGTGCCAGCAGTGATCGCGGGTACACAGATACGCAGTATTTT	CASSDRGYTDTQYF
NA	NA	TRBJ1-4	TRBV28	TGTGCCAGCAGCAACCTCGGTGAAAAACTGTTTTTT	CASSNLGEKLFF
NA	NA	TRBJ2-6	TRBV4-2	TGTGCCAGCAGCTTGAGGGCAGCCGATTCCTCTGGGGCCAACGTCCTGACTTTC	CASSLRAADSSGANVLTF
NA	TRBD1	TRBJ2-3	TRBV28	TGTGCCAGCAGCTCTCCGGGACAGGGACCTAGCACAGATACGCAGTATTTT	CASSSPGQGPSTDTQYF
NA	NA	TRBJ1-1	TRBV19	TGTGCCAGTAGTAGGAGACAGAAAGGGCCACCGATCATGAACACTGAAGCTTTCTTT	CASSRRQKGPPIMNTEAFF
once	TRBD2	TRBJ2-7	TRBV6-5	TGTGCCAGCAGTTGGGGCGGGAGGTTCCACGAGCAGTACTTC	CASSWGGRFHEQYF
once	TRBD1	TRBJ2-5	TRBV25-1	TGTGCCAGCACCCAAAGGGGGCGGAAAGAGACCCAGTACTTC	CASTQRGRKETQYF
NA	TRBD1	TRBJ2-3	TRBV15	TGTGCCACCAGCAGAGGTGGTGACAGGGCTTCAGATACGCAGTATTTT	CATSRGGDRASDTQYF
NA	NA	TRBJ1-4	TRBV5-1	TGCGCCAGCAGCCTTTCCCAGGATGAAAAACTGTTTTTT	CASSLSQDEKLFF
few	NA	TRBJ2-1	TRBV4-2	TGTGCCAGCAGCCAAGGGCCCCTTGGCGAGCAGTTCTTC	CASSQGPLGEQFF
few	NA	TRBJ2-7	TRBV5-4	TGTGCCAGCAGCGACAAAACTAGCTACGAGCAGTACTTC	CASSDKTSYEQYF
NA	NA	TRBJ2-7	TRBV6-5	TGTGCCACTCATCTATACGAGCAGTACTTC	CATHLYEQYF
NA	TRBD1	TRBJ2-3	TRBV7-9	TGTGCCAGCAGCCTTATAACCGGGACAGGGGGCACAGATACGCAGTATTTT	CASSLITGTGGTDTQYF
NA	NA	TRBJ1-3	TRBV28	TGTGCCAGCAAAAGTAGGACAGTTGGAAACACCATATATTTT	CASKSRTVGNTIYF
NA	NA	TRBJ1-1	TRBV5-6	TGTGCCAGCAGCTTCAGCGGAACTGAAGCTTTCTTT	CASSFSGTEAFF
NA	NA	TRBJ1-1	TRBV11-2	TGTGCCAGCAGCTTGGACCTACAGGGAGCTGAAGCTTTCTTT	CASSLDLQGAEAFF
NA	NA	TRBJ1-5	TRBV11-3	TGTGCCAGCAGCAATAAACAGGGTAGGAGCAATCAGCCCCAGCATTTT	CASSNKQGRSNQPQHF
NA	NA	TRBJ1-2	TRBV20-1	TGCAGTGCTAGCTCCCTAGCCGGCTACACCTTC	CSASSLAGYTF
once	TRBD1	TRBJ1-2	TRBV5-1	TGCGCCAGCAGCTCCGGACAGGGGAACTATGGCTACACCTTC	CASSSGQGNYGYTF
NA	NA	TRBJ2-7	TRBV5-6	TGTGCCAGCAGCCCGGACTTGAGCTCCTACGAGCAGTACTTC	CASSPDLSSYEQYF
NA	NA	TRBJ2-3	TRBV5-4	TGTGCCAGCAGCTTGCCGGGAACCACAGATACGCAGTATTTT	CASSLPGTTDTQYF
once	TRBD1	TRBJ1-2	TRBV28	TGTGCCAGCAGTTTACGAAATTATCGGACAGGGGTAGGCTATGGCTACACCTTC	CASSLRNYRTGVGYGYTF
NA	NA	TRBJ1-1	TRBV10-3	TGTGCCATCAGTGAGAGTGAGGGTATGAACACTGAAGCTTTCTTT	CAISESEGMNTEAFF
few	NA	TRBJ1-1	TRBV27	TGTGCCAGCACGGGAGAGGGGCAAGGGGTATCTTTCTTT	CASTGEGQGVSFF
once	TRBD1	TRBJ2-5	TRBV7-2	TGTGCCAGCAGCGCCTGGACAGGACAAGAGACCCAGTACTTC	CASSAWTGQETQYF
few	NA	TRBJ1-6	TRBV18	TGTGCCAGCTCACTCGGGTTCGGCGATTCACCCCTCCACTTT	CASSLGFGDSPLHF
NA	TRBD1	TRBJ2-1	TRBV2	TGTGCCAGCAGTCCCGGGACAGGGCTCCCCCCCTACAATGAGCAGTTCTTC	CASSPGTGLPPYNEQFF
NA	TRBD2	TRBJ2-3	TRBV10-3	TGTGCCATCAGTGACTTGGGACTAGGGACCAGAGATACGCAGTATTTT	CAISDLGLGTRDTQYF
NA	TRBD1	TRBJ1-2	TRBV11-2	TGTGCCAGCAGCTCCCGGGACAGGGTGGAGGATGGCTACACCTTC	CASSSRDRVEDGYTF
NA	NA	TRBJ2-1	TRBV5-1	TGCGCCAGCAGCTTGGCGACTAGCTCCTACAATGAGCAGTTCTTC	CASSLATSSYNEQFF
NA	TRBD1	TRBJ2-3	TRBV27	TGTGCCAGCAGTAGGGGACAGAGCACAGATACGCAGTATTTT	CASSRGQSTDTQYF
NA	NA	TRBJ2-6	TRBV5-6	TGTGCCAGCAGCTTGCGAGGGGGGGGAAGGGCCAACGTCCTGACTTTC	CASSLRGGGRANVLTF
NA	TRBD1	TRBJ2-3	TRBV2	TGTGCCAGCAGCCGGACAGGGGCTAGCACAGATACGCAGTATTTT	CASSRTGASTDTQYF
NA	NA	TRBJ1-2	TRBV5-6	TGTGCCAGCAGCCTAACTAACTATGGCTACACCTTC	CASSLTNYGYTF
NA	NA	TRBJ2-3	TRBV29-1	TGCAGCGTTGTTCCCCAAGGAGGACGGCTCACAGATACGCAGTATTTT	CSVVPQGGRLTDTQYF
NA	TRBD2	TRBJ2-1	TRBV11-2	TGTGCCAGCTCGCCCCGGTTGGGGGTAGCGGGACTTCCATTCAATGAGCAGTTCTTC	CASSPRLGVAGLPFNEQFF
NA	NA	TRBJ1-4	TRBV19	TGTGCCAGTAGTATTAACCGGGGTCGAGGGGAAAAACTGTTTTTT	CASSINRGRGEKLFF
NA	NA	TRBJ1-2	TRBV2	TGTGCCAGCAGTGAACTGGGCTACACCTTC	CASSELGYTF
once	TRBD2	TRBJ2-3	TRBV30	TGTGCCTGGACCTATAGCGGGAGGACAGATACGCAGTATTTT	CAWTYSGRTDTQYF
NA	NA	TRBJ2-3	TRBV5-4	TGTGCCAGCAGCTCCCCAGGGGGCACAGATACGCAGTATTTT	CASSSPGGTDTQYF
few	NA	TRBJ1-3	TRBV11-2	TGTGCCAGCAGCCGCGGGACGGCTGGAAACACCATATATTTT	CASSRGTAGNTIYF
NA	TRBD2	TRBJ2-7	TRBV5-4	TGTGCCAGCAGCCCGGGACTAGTCTACGAGCAGTACTTC	CASSPGLVYEQYF
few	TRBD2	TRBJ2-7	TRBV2	TGTGCCAGCAGTTTGGCAAGGACTAGCGGGAGTGACGAGCAGTACTTC	CASSLARTSGSDEQYF
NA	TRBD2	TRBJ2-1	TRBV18	TGTGCCAGCTCACCACCGGCTAGCGGAGCCTACAATGAGCAGTTCTTC	CASSPPASGAYNEQFF
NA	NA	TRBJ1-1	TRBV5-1	TGCGCCAGCAGCTCACCGGGACAAATAGCTTTCTTT	CASSSPGQIAFF
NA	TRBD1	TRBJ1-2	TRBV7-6	TGTGCCAGCAGCCCGGACAGGTCTAACTATGGCTACACCTTC	CASSPDRSNYGYTF
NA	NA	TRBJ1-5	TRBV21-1	TGTGCCAGGGAAGACCAGGTGGGTCTTAGGAATCAGCCCCAGCATTTT	CAREDQVGLRNQPQHF
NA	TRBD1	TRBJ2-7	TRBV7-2	TGTGCCAGCAGCATACAGGGGGCCACCTACGAGCAGTACTTC	CASSIQGATYEQYF